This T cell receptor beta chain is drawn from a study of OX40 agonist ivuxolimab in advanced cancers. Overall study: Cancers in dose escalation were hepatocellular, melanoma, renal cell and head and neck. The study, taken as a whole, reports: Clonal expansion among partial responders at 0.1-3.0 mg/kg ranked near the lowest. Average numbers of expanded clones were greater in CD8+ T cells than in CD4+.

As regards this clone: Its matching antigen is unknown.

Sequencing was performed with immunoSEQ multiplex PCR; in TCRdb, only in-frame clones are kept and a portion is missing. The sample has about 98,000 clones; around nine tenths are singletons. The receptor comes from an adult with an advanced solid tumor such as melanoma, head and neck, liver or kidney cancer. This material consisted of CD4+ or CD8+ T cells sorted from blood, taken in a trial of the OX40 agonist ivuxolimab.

The CDR3 reads CSATPQETQYF. CDR3 coding DNA: TGCAGCGCCACCCCCCAAGAGACCCAGTACTTC. The chain has TRBV29-1 and TRBJ2-5; D is ambiguous. The V gene's germline CDR1 is SQVTM and CDR2 ANQGSEA. The CDR3 runs to 11 residues. Trimming stripped 7 bases from V and 1 base from J, with 7 bases between.